The 12 T cell receptor beta chains below come from one sample, sequenced in a study of metastatic and nonmetastatic thyroid tumors. Via MiXCR, TCRdb re-called the PCR reads. The table includes roughly 53,000 clones, 20% detected once. No patient had received any treatment before thyroid surgery. The sample comprised blood. The receptor set was obtained from a female donor with papillary thyroid cancer or a benign thyroid nodule (not recorded which). Some clones in this sample may be carry-over from other donors' samples.

The sample holds many counts of this clone. The sample carries other DNA sequences with the same CDR3. The chain links TRBV24-1 to TRBJ1-5; perhaps TRBD1 as D (5 bases). The V gene lost 3 bases and the J gene lost 2 bases, with 13 bases spanning the gap. This CDR3 comprises 16 residues. Germline values: CDR1 KGHDR, CDR2 SFDVKD. CDR3 region: CATSDPGLEGNQPQHF. CDR3 DNA sequence: TGTGCCACCAGTGATCCGGGACTGGAGGGCAATCAGCCCCAGCATTTT.

This clone has at least ten counts. The CDR3 spells CSAPRLADGTDTQYF. The DNA for the CDR3 is TGCAGTGCCCCTCGGCTAGCGGACGGCACAGATACGCAGTATTTT. The chain has TRBV20-1 and TRBJ2-3; 7 nucleotides align to TRBD2. The germline V gene has CDR1 DFQATT and CDR2 SNEGSKA (reference sequence). The CDR3 is made up of 15 amino acids. The junction had 10 bases not matched to a gene; V was cut back by 6 bases and J by 1 base.

This clone was counted once. The CDR3 loop reads CALTNGAGGYTF. CDR3 nucleotide sequence: TGTGCCTTGACGAATGGCGCGGGAGGCTACACCTTC. The chain carries TRBV30 and TRBJ1-2, with unresolved D. V was trimmed by 7 bases and J by 8 bases, leaving 17 bases between them. The CDR3 sequence is 12 residues long. Germline V gene sequence: CDR1 GTSNPN, CDR2 SVGIG (reference sequence).

This clone has ten or more counts. The rearrangement joins TRBV12-3 or TRBV12-4 to TRBJ1-1; 7 positions agree with TRBD1. The CDR3 sequence is 13 residues long. V gave up 4 bases and J gave up 11 bases; unmatched junction bases: 10. The CDR3 sequence is CASSSTGVRTAFF. The CDR3 DNA is TGTGCCAGCAGTTCTACAGGGGTGAGGACGGCTTTCTTT.

The chain uses TRBV4-1 and TRBJ1-5; D not certain. The CDR3 has 16 residues. The V gene lost 0 bases and the J gene lost 6 bases, with 15 bases spanning the gap. Germline-derived CDR1 and CDR2 are MGHRA and YSYEKL. CDR3 in DNA: TGCGCCAGCAGCCAAGATCCGGGATTGAGCTTTCAGCCCCAGCATTTT. Its translation: CASSQDPGLSFQPQHF.

The chain recombines TRBV19 with TRBJ2-7; D may be TRBD1 or TRBD2 (5 bases each). Trimming removed 3 bases at V and 4 bases at J, with 16 bases between. The CDR3 length is 15 residues. In germline, CDR1 is LNHDA, CDR2 SQIVND (reference sequence). The CDR3 loop reads CASSIESGGAYEQYF. Here the CDR3 DNA reads TGTGCCAGTAGTATTGAGTCTGGGGGAGCTTACGAGCAGTACTTC.

This clone was seen at least ten times. V and J are TRBV6-1 and TRBJ1-1; 7 nucleotides line up with TRBD1. The CDR3 is 13 amino acids. With 10 bases clipped from V and 1 base from J, the junction kept 6 bases outside the gene matches. Germline lookup yields CDR1 MNHNS and CDR2 SASEGT. CDR3 residues: CATVRQGNTEAFF. The CDR3 bases are TGTGCCACCGTCAGACAGGGGAACACTGAAGCTTTCTTT.

Concerning this clone: The sample carries other DNA sequences with the same CDR3. The rearrangement joins TRBV5-5 to TRBJ2-3; weak D call: TRBD1 (5 bases). The V gene's germline CDR1 is SGHKS and CDR2 YYEKEE (reference sequence). The CDR3 extends over 14 amino acids. V was trimmed by 4 bases and J by 2 bases, leaving 11 bases between them. DNA for the CDR3: TGTGCCAGCAGCCCAACAGGTACCACAGATACGCAGTATTTT. Amino acid sequence: CASSPTGTTDTQYF.

As concerns this clone: Just one base apart from a much larger clone, this may be a read error. This chain joins TRBV29-1 and TRBJ1-1; no reliable D call. The germline gives CDR1 SQVTM, CDR2 ANQGSEA. There are 11 residues in the CDR3. For the CDR3, the DNA is TGCAGAGTTGGTGGGGTCACTGAAGCTTTCTTT. This translates into CRVGGVTEAFF.

With respect to this clone: One end of the junction does not line up with germline, which may come from a read error. This sample includes further DNA sequences coding for the same CDR3. CDR3 DNA sequence: TGTGCCAGCAGCTTAGTAGGCGCAAACCCATCCTACAATGAGCAGTCCTTC. Translation: CASSLVGANPSYNEQSF. This chain links TRBV11-2 with TRBJ2-1; D not resolved. CDR3 length equals 17 residues. Germline V gene data show CDR1 as SGHAT and CDR2 as FQNNGV.

This clone has just a few counts. V usage is TRBV19 and J usage is TRBJ2-1; a possible D gene is TRBD2 (5 bases). From germline, CDR1 is LNHDA and CDR2 SQIVND (reference sequence). The CDR3 loop spans 14 amino acids. V lost 1 base and J 10 bases, leaving 14 bases between the germline ends. Written as DNA, the CDR3 is TGTGCCAGTAGTATAGGCAACGGAGGAAAAGAGCAGTTCTTC. This sequence encodes CASSIGNGGKEQFF.

The table lists this clone with many counts. V gene TRBV6-5 combines with J gene TRBJ2-1; D tentatively fits TRBD1 or TRBD2 (5 bases each). Trimming stripped 2 bases from V and 5 bases from J, with 7 bases between. Germline V gene data show CDR1 as MNHEY and CDR2 as SVGAGI. The CDR3 totals 13 residues. The CDR3 spells CASSYGGHNEQFF. As DNA, the CDR3 is TGTGCCAGCAGTTACGGGGGACACAATGAGCAGTTCTTC.